This T cell receptor (beta chain) was sequenced for a study of a mutant IDH1 vaccine in newly diagnosed glioma. Study-wide background: Treated patients, averaging approximately 40 years, were about 60% male and around 40% female. The therapy given earlier, which was standard therapy, consisted of radiotherapy, temozolomide, or both, and most of the patients received both. Held at week 35, visit V12 was the safety follow-up, and visit V13 followed at week 47.

This clone was found once. As yet, its antigen is unknown. Time point in this sample: week 35, safety follow-up. Vaccinated patients received 300 ug of mutant IDH1 20-mer peptide per dose, with topical imiquimod. Donors' newly diagnosed IDH1-mutant WHO grade 3 or 4 astrocytomas lacked nuclear ATRX. Here immunoSEQ multiplex PCR was the method, and the copy in TCRdb shows in-frame clones only, minus some. The table shows tens of thousands of clones, with around 81% occurring only once. Germline loops: CDR1 SGHVS, CDR2 FQNEAQ. V lost 6 bases to trimming and J lost 4 bases, with 13 bases between them. This CDR3 region has 15 residues.

Source: PBMCs, taken from a glioma patient whose treatment included an IDH1 peptide vaccine. This TCR was recovered from a middle-aged woman with glioma. Some clones in this sample may be carry-over from other donors' samples. The chain carries TRBV7-8 and TRBJ2-6; TRBD1 is a possible D gene (6 bases). CDR3 coding DNA: TGTGCCAGCAGGCCCGCAGGGGCCGGGGCCAACGTCCTGACTTTC. Amino acids: CASRPAGAGANVLTF.